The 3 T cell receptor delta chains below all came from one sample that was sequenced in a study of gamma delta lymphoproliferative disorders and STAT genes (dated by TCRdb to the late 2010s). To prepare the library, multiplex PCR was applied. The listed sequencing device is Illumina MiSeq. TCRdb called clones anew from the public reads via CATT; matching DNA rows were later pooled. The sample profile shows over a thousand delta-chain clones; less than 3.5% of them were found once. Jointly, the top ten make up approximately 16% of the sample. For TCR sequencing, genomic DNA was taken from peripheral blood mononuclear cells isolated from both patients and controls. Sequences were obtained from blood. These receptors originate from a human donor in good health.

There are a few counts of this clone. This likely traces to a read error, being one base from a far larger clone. In DNA form, the CDR3 reads TGTGCCATCAACCCGCTGTACTGGGGGATACGCCTACTCTGCTCCTGGGACGCCCGACAGATGTTTTTC. Protein sequence: CAINPLYWGIRLLCSWDARQMFF. The J gene is TRDJ3, while no V gene call was made; the table assigns TRDD3, which was not confirmed against the DNA. The CDR3 spans 23 residues.

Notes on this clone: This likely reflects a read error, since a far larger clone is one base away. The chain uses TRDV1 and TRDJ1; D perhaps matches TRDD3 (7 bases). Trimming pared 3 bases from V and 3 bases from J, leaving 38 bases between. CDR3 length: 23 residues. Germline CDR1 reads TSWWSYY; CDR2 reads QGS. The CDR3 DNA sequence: TGTGCTCTTGGGGACCCAGGAGTGGTCCATCCTACGTTGTGCTGGGGGTTCCCCGATAAACTCATCTTT. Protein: CALGDPGVVHPTLCWGFPDKLIF.

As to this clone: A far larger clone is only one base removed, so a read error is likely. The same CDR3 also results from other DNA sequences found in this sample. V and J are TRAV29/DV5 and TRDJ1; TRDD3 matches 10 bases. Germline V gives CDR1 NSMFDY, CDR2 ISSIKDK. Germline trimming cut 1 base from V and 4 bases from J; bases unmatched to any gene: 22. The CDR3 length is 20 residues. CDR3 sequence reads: CAASRAGGYHGGIRGDKLIF. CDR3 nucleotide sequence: TGTGCAGCAAGCCGGGCAGGGGGGTACCATGGGGGGATACGAGGCGATAAACTCATCTTT.